This T cell receptor beta chain was identified during a study of CD8 T cells in ankylosing spondylitis. Study-wide findings and caveats: Reactive arthritis synovial fluid and blood previously showed some of these motif variants. Clones linked to the disease showed a CD8+ phenotype. They occurred at relatively low frequencies in peripheral blood. Within matched ankylosing spondylitis synovial fluid, disease-linked clones were reportedly significantly enriched. Blood from ankylosing spondylitis patients appeared to carry a characteristic roughly 8-variant TCR beta motif.

Libraries for TCR beta were made by quantitative 5'-RACE with molecular barcodes. TCRdb re-called the 5' RACE reads through MiXCR, storing one row per CDR3 protein. The sample has fewer than 500,000 distinct CDR3 sequences, 20% to 25% seen once. V shed 3 bases, J shed 6 bases, and the junction held 8 bases outside the gene matches. The CDR3 covers 15 residues. This clonotype was picked up many times. The target antigen is unknown. The TCR originated in a male donor with ankylosing spondylitis. The sequencing sample was made of blood, either unsorted or a sorted T cell fraction (not recorded which). This sequence joins TRBV12-3 or TRBV12-4 and TRBJ2-3; 8 positions agree with TRBD2. CDR3 DNA: TGTGCCAGCAGTTTCACGGGAGGGACTCTCGATACGCAGTATTTT. The encoded protein is CASSFTGGTLDTQYF.